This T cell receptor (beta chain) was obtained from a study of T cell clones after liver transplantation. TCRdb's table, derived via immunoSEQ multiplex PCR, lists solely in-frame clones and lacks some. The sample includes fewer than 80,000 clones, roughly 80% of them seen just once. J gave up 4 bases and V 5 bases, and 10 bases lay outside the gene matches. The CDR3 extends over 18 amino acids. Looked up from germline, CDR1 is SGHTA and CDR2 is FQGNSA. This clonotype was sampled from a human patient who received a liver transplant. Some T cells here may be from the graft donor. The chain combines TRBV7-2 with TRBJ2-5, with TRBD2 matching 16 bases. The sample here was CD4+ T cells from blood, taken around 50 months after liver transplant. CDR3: CASSKPGLAGGVRETQYF. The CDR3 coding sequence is TGTGCCAGCAGCAAGCCGGGACTAGCGGGAGGGGTCAGAGAGACCCAGTACTTC.